This TCR beta chain is from a study of CXCR3-negative and CXCR3-positive naive CD8 T cells. In the study overall: Overall TRB read output was around 140 million, and each library contained about 1.5 +/- 0.3 million reads.

Comment on this clonotype: The antigen is not known.

Triplicate sorting captured about 320,000 cells each from every CD8+ T cell subset. Findings of the study overall: More hydrophobic TRB CDR3s occurred in CXCR3-positive than in CXCR3-negative naive cells.

The libraries of TRB cDNA were constructed through 5' RACE using UMI labels. For each CDR3 protein, TCRdb gives one entry from its re-call of the 5' RACE reads, without DNA. In total, the table holds about 98,000 distinct CDR3 sequences. The receptor was derived from a human donor in good health. Some clones in this sample may be carry-over from other donors' samples. Sequences were obtained from naive CXCR3+ CD8+ T cells from blood. Subset given: CD45RO-CCR7+CD27+CD95- naive CD8+ T cells expressing CXCR3 (TNR3+).

The CDR3 loop reads CSVVGEQGAYEQYF. The V and J genes are TRBV29-1 and TRBJ2-7; without DNA, the TCRdb call of TRBD1 cannot be checked. Germline V lookup: CDR1 SQVTM, CDR2 ANQGSEA. This CDR3 region has 14 residues.